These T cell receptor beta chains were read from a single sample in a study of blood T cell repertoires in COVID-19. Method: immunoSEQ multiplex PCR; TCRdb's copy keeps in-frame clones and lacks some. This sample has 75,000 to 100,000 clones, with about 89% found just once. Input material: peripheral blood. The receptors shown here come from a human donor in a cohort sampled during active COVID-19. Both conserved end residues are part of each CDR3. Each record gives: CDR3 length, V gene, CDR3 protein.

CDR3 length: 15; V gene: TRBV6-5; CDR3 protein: CASSYGSGATYEQYF
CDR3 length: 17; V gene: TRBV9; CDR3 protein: CASSVGMASSGRNEQFF
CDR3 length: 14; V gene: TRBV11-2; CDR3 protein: CASSPILERHEQYF
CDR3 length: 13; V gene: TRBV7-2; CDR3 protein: CASSLNMLETQYF
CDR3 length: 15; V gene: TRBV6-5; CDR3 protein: CASSYYGTSGTGQYF
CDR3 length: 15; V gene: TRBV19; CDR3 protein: CASSLLAGNQETQYF
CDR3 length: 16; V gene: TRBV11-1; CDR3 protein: CASSLWIGGSGTEAFF
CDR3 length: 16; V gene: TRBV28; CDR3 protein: CASSPGTGGDGGELFF
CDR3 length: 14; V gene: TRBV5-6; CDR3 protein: CASSQAGIRTEAFF
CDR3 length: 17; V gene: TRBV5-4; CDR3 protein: CASSLGQGASSTEKLFF
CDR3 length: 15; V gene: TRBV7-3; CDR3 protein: CASKRERDRTDTQYF
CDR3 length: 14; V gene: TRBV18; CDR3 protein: CASSPSGRVSPLHF
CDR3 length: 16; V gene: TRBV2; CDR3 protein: CASTRGTYSRGDEQFF
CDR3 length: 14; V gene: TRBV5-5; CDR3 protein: CASSLGRGGPEAFF
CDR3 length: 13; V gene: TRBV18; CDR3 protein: CASSPSSLYEQYF
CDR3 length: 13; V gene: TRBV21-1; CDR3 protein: CASRQDRDYEQYF
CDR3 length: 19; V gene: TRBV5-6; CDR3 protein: CASSFFALRLAGSPYEQYF
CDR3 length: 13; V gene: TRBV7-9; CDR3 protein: CASSLTSTQPQHF
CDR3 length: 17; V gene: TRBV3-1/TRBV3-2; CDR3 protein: CASSLTPLAGRTDTQYF
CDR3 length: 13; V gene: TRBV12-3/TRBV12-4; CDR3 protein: CASSFQTGTEAFF
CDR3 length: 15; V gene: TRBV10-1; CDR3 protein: CASSESGGSTDTQYF
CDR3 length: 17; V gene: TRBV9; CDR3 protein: CASGPSPGLAGDNEQFF
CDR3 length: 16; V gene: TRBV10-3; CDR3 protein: CAISGGTSGGTYEQYF
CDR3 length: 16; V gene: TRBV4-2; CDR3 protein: CASSQETSGMAGELFF
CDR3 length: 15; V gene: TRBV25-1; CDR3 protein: CASSEDRRVLETQYF
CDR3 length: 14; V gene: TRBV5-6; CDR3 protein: CASSGRELPYEQYF
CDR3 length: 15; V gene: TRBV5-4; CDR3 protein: CASSLEQGFDTEAFF
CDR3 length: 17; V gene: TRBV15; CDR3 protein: CATSRGGAGEIFYEQYF
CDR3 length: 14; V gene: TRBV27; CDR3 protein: CASSLWDMNTEAFF
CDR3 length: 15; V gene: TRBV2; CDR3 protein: CASREEGTSGVVRYF
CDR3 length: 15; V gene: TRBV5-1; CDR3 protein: CASSPGTANTGELFF
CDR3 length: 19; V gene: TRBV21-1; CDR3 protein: CASSPQQGTKVSGANVLTF
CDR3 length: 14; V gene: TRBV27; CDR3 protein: CASSAQEVSYEQYF
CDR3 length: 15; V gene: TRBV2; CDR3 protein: CASSAPTLSNQPQHF
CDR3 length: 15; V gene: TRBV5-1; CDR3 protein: CASSFSGGNTGELFF
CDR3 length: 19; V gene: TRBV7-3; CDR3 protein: CASSPGELAGYANTGELFF
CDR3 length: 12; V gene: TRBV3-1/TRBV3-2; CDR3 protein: CASSRQGLGYTF
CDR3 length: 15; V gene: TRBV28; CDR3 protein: CASSVEWDSQETQYF
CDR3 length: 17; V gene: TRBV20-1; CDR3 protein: CSASEFRAGGITDTQYF
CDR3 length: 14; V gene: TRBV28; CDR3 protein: CASSFEGASYGYTF
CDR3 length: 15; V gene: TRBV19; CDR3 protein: CASSIAGQGAYEQYF
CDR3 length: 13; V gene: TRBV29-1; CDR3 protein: CSVEGQEPDEQYF
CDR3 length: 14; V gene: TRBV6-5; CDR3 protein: CASRRGQDYNEQFF
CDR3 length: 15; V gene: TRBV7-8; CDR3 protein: CASSPRTGGAYEQYF
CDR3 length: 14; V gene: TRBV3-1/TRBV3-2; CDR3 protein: CASSRRRASHEQYF
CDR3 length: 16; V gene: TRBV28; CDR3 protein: CASSQMLGGPFGGYTF
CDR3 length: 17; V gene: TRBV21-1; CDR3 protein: CASSKRCGRASGNEQFF
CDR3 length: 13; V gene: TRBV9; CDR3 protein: CASSVGLVDEQFF
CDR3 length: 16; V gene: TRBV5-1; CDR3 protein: CASSLRLLERGDIQYF
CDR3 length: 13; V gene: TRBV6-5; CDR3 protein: CASSLSSYNEQFF
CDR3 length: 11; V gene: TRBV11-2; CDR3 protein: CASSRSDTQYF
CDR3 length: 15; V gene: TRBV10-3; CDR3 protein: CAISPLIGEDYGYTF
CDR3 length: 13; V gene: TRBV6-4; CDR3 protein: CASSETSVNEQFF
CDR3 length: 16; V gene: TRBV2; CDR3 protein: CASGERTGIGGQPQHF
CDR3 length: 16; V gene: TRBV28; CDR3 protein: CASSPPLVRSNQPQHF
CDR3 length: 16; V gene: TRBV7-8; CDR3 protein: CASSPWRTGATGAQYF
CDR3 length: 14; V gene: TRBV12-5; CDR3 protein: CASGPGLGGTEAFF
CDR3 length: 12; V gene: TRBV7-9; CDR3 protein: CASSVLTDTQYF